This T cell receptor (beta chain) stems from a study of blood T cells in healthy people across ages. Regarding the study as a whole: For the donors, CMV status was unknown and possibly confounded expanded clonotype changes.

Remarks on this clonotype: Its antigen remains unknown.

Germline-derived CDR1 and CDR2 are DFQATT and SNEGSKA (reference sequence). V dropped 0 bases and J dropped 3 bases, with 12 bases sitting between them. The CDR3 has 14 residues. Combining a sample-barcoded 5' primer with a J-beta primer mix, a second PCR ran for roughly 6 to 11 cycles. TCRdb reprocessed the 5' RACE reads via MiXCR and lists one record per CDR3 protein. Among some 880,000 distinct CDR3 sequences listed, about 36% were seen once. Whenever a sample was processed, at least 6 million PBMCs were isolated. The authors extracted at least 6 micrograms of total RNA per sample. Sequenced input: blood. The sequence came from a man younger than 30 in good health. The chain is built from TRBV20-1 and TRBJ2-7; D is unresolved. The CDR3 region has the DNA TGCAGTGCTAGAGAGGGTGCAGGAGACTACGAGCAGTACTTC. Translation gives CSAREGAGDYEQYF.